A single sample is the source of the 30 T cell receptor beta chains below, sequenced in a study of blood T cell repertoires in COVID-19. The data were produced by immunoSEQ multiplex PCR, yet TCRdb's version contains in-frame clones alone and is incomplete. The repertoire includes 84,000 or so clones, over 70% of them detected once, and approximately 12% sits in the top ten. Material for sequencing was peripheral blood. The receptors derive from a woman aged 40 to 50 with active or convalescent COVID-19.

This clone was recorded only once. The V gene is TRBV6-2 or TRBV6-3, the J gene TRBJ2-5; TRBD2 aligns across 7 bases. Trimming removed 2 bases from V and 10 bases from J; junction bases left unmatched: 19. Germline V gives CDR1 MNHEY, CDR2 SVGEGT. The CDR3 has 17 residues. The CDR3, as DNA: TGTGCCAGCAGTTACCCCCGGAACAGCGGGAACGGTGATGTCCAGTACTTC. It specifies CASSYPRNSGNGDVQYF.

The V and J genes are TRBV7-2 and TRBJ2-7, with 7 bases fitting TRBD2. Germline V gene data show CDR1 as SGHTA and CDR2 as FQGNSA. The CDR3 is 18 residues long. With 3 bases clipped from V and 0 bases from J, the junction kept 14 bases outside the gene matches. In nucleotides, the CDR3 is TGTGCCAGCAGCTTTAGTGGGGGGGTGGGATTTTACTCCTACGAGCAGTACTTC. It is translated as CASSFSGGVGFYSYEQYF. Together with reference TRBV7-2 and TRBJ2-7, the CDR3 gives the full variable domain: GAGVSQSPSNKVTEKGKDVELRCDPISGHTALYWYRQSLGQGLEFLIYFQGNSAPDKSGLPSDRFSAERTGGSVSTLTIQRTQQEDSAVYLCASSFSGGVGFYSYEQYFGPGTRLTVT.

V usage is TRBV7-9 and J usage is TRBJ2-1, with 9 bases aligning to TRBD1. The CDR3 length is 15 residues. J was trimmed by 5 bases and V by 5 bases; bases with no gene match: 7. CDR1 is SEHNR, CDR2 FQNEAQ, per germline (reference sequence). The CDR3 loop is CASSGPGQGHNEQFF. The CDR3 DNA reads as TGTGCCAGCAGCGGGCCGGGACAGGGACACAATGAGCAGTTCTTC.

This clone occurred once. This chain uses TRBV12-3 or TRBV12-4 with TRBJ2-5; 7 bases align to TRBD1. Germline trimming cut 6 bases from V and 7 bases from J; bases unmatched to any gene: 8. The CDR3 covers 13 residues. Here the CDR3 reads CASRGGRIGTQYF. The DNA for the CDR3 is TGTGCCAGCAGAGGGGGCAGGATTGGGACCCAGTACTTC.

This chain's CDR3 is CASSRSGANVLTF. The CDR3 DNA sequence: TGTGCCAGCAGCCGCTCTGGGGCCAACGTCCTGACTTTC. The chain joins TRBV5-4 to TRBJ2-6; D remains ambiguous. From germline, CDR1 is SGHNT and CDR2 YYREEE (reference sequence). The V gene lost 4 bases and the J gene lost 0 bases, with 2 bases spanning the gap. The CDR3 runs to 13 residues.

The gene calls are TRBV29-1 and TRBJ2-1, with D possibly TRBD2 on 5 matching bases. V was clipped by 4 bases and J by 9 bases, with 19 bases between them. CDR1 is SQVTM and CDR2 is ANQGSEA in the germline V gene. This CDR3 has 14 residues. The CDR3 region is CSVGTLLPVSEQFF. In nucleotides, the CDR3 is TGCAGCGTTGGGACTCTGTTGCCTGTAAGTGAGCAGTTCTTC.

This chain joins TRBV3-1 (or the pseudogene TRBV3-2) and TRBJ1-5, with 7 bases matching TRBD1. V was clipped by 4 bases and J by 2 bases; unmatched bases: 5. The CDR3 spans 15 residues. Per germline, CDR1 LGHDT and CDR2 YNNKEL (reference sequence). The CDR3 nucleotides read TGTGCCAGCAGCCGAGGGGGCGCGGGCAATCAGCCCCAGCATTTT. This sequence encodes CASSRGGAGNQPQHF.

This chain links TRBV18 with TRBJ2-7, with a possible D match to TRBD2 (6 bases). In germline, CDR1 is KGHSH, CDR2 LQKENI. This CDR3 is 16 amino acids long. Deletions cut 0 bases from V and 2 bases from J, with 14 bases between. The CDR3 DNA is TGTGCCAGCTCACCACCGGGAGGTCTCACAGCCTACGAGCAGTACTTC. Its protein product is CASSPPGGLTAYEQYF.

The chain uses TRBV4-3 and TRBJ2-7, with no clear D. The CDR3 totals 14 residues. V lost 4 bases and J 1 base, leaving 11 bases between the germline ends. CDR1 is LGHNA and CDR2 is YSLEER in the germline V gene. The CDR3 DNA reads TGCGCCAGCAGCCCTTCAGGTAGATCCTACGAGCAGTACTTC. It encodes CASSPSGRSYEQYF.

The chain links TRBV18 to TRBJ1-6, with a weak D call TRBD1 (5 bases). This CDR3 comprises 16 residues. V lost 0 bases and J 7 bases, leaving 13 bases between the germline ends. Looked up from germline, CDR1 is KGHSH and CDR2 is LQKENI. For the CDR3, the DNA is TGTGCCAGCTCACCACCGGGACTCCTGGGAAATTCACCCCTCCACTTT. Its translation: CASSPPGLLGNSPLHF.

V is TRBV28 and J is TRBJ2-7; 8 bases are a match to TRBD1. Germline CDR1 and CDR2: MDHEN and SYDVKM. V was pared by 4 bases and J by 1 base, with 9 bases of the junction left unmatched. The CDR3 has 16 amino acids. Here the CDR3 reads CASSSYRGSRSYEQYF. Written as DNA, the CDR3 is TGTGCCAGCAGTTCATACAGGGGGTCTAGGTCCTACGAGCAGTACTTC.

This chain connects TRBV15 to TRBJ2-1, with D possibly being TRBD2 (5 bases). CDR3 size: 15 residues. CDR1 LNHNV and CDR2 YYDKDF come from the germline V gene (reference sequence). The V end was cut by 0 bases, the J end by 2 bases, with 8 bases between. The CDR3 DNA is TGTGCCACCAGCAGAGATCTAGCTCCCTACAATGAGCAGTTCTTC. Its translation: CATSRDLAPYNEQFF.

The chain uses TRBV27 and TRBJ2-7, with 11 nucleotides matching TRBD1. Germline CDR1 is MNHEY and CDR2 is SMNVEV (reference sequence). J was trimmed by 2 bases and V by 6 bases; bases with no gene match: 3. The CDR3 spans 14 residues. The CDR3 region has the DNA TGTGCCAGCAGCTGGACAGGGGGCCCCTACGAGCAGTACTTC. Translating it yields CASSWTGGPYEQYF.

This clone occurred once. The rearrangement links TRBV15 to TRBJ2-7, with 8 positions matching TRBD2. This CDR3 has 14 residues. Losses at the gene ends were 5 bases for V and 5 bases for J; bases not matched to a gene: 8. Germline CDR1 is LNHNV and CDR2 is YYDKDF (reference sequence). CDR3 loop: CATSRLAGPNEQYF. CDR3 DNA sequence: TGTGCCACCAGCCGGCTAGCGGGTCCGAACGAGCAGTACTTC.

This clone was seen just once. The chain has TRBV7-9 and TRBJ1-2; 8 bases are a match to TRBD1. The CDR3 runs 14 residues. J was trimmed by 7 bases and V by 6 bases; bases with no gene match: 10. Per the germline V gene, CDR1 is SEHNR and CDR2 is FQNEAQ (reference sequence). Here the CDR3 reads CASSSGTGLVGYTF. CDR3 bases: TGTGCCAGCAGTTCGGGGACAGGTTTGGTTGGCTACACCTTC. Complete variable domain (other parts from reference TRBV7-9 and TRBJ1-2): DTGVSQNPRHKITKRGQNVTFRCDPISEHNRLYWYRQTLGQGPEFLTYFQNEAQLEKSRLLSDRFSAERPKGSFSTLEIQRTEQGDSAMYLCASSSGTGLVGYTFGSGTRLTVV.

This chain uses TRBV7-2 with TRBJ2-7, with TRBD1 identical over 8 bases. The CDR3 contains 15 residues. J was trimmed by 1 base and V by 4 bases; bases with no gene match: 6. Per germline, CDR1 SGHTA and CDR2 FQGNSA. The DNA of the CDR3 is TGTGCCAGCAGCTGGACAGGGACCAATTCCTACGAGCAGTACTTC. Residues: CASSWTGTNSYEQYF.

The rearrangement uses TRBV24-1 and TRBJ2-1; TRBD2 aligns across 12 bases. The ends lost 1 base at V and 2 bases at J; junction bases unmatched: 2. The CDR3 is 17 residues long. CDR1 and CDR2 (germline): KGHDR, SFDVKD. CDR3 bases: TGTGCCACCAGTGATTTCGCTAGCGGGGGGGCCTACAATGAGCAGTTCTTC. Encoded protein: CATSDFASGGAYNEQFF.

The chain recombines TRBV7-9 with TRBJ1-6; tentatively, D is TRBD1 (6 bases). With 3 bases removed from V and 7 bases from J, the gap between germline ends came to 7 bases. Germline loops: CDR1 SEHNR, CDR2 FQNEAQ (reference sequence). This CDR3 region has 13 residues. The CDR3 region has the DNA TGTGCCAGCAGCTTCGACAGGAATTCACCCCTCCACTTT. Translated, it gives CASSFDRNSPLHF.

This clone showed up just once. The chain couples TRBV6-6 to TRBJ2-3; D is unclear. The V end was cut by 0 bases, the J end by 4 bases, with 5 bases between. The CDR3 runs to 13 residues. Germline assignment: CDR1 MNHNY and CDR2 SVGAGI (reference sequence). CDR3 protein: CASSYSAADTQYF. The CDR3, as DNA: TGTGCCAGCAGTTACTCGGCGGCAGATACGCAGTATTTT.

The chain couples TRBV6-5 to TRBJ2-1, with 9 bases aligning to TRBD2. J gave up 4 bases and V 2 bases, and 3 bases lay outside the gene matches. The CDR3 length is 15 residues. Germline CDR1 reads MNHEY; CDR2 reads SVGAGI. As DNA, the CDR3 is TGTGCCAGCAGTTACGACCTAGCGGGGTACAATGAGCAGTTCTTC. Translating gives CASSYDLAGYNEQFF.

J is TRBJ1-1 and V is TRBV3-1 (or the pseudogene TRBV3-2); the match to TRBD1 covers 8 bases. The J segment lost 0 bases and the V segment lost 4 bases, leaving 4 bases of the junction unmatched. Germline V gene sequence: CDR1 LGHDT, CDR2 YNNKEL (reference sequence). The length of the CDR3 is 15 residues. CDR3 sequence reads: CASSPTGGMNTEAFF. The DNA for the CDR3 is TGTGCCAGCAGCCCCACAGGGGGTATGAACACTGAAGCTTTCTTT.

V usage is TRBV28 and J usage is TRBJ2-7, with 9 nucleotides matching TRBD1. V lost 4 bases to trimming and J lost 4 bases; unmatched junction nucleotides: 20. The CDR3 runs 19 residues. Germline V gives CDR1 MDHEN, CDR2 SYDVKM. The CDR3 reads CASSSKSGTGTLYWYEQYF. The CDR3 DNA reads TGTGCCAGCAGTTCCAAATCCGGGACAGGGACCCTCTACTGGTACGAGCAGTACTTC. Filled out from reference TRBV28 and TRBJ2-7, the complete variable domain reads DVKVTQSSRYLVKRTGEKVFLECVQDMDHENMFWYRQDPGLGLRLIYFSYDVKMKEKGDIPEGYSVSREKKERFSLILESASTNQTSMYLCASSSKSGTGTLYWYEQYFGPGTRLTVT.

The rearrangement uses TRBV7-2 and TRBJ1-4; maybe TRBD1 (6 bases). Trimming removed 4 bases from V and 7 bases from J, with 22 bases in between. The CDR3 runs to 17 residues. The V gene's germline CDR1 is SGHTA and CDR2 FQGNSA. The CDR3 DNA follows: TGTGCCAGCAGCTCCAACGGAGTCCGGGACACAGGTGAAAAACTGTTTTTT. Translation: CASSSNGVRDTGEKLFF.

A note on this clone: At one end, the junction sequence differs from germline, possibly due to a read error. For the CDR3, the DNA is TGCGCCAGCAGATTGGATTTAAAAGAGACCCAGTACTTC. Its protein product is CASRLDLKETQYF. V is TRBV5-1 and J is TRBJ2-5; no definite D call. The CDR3 has 13 residues. CDR1 SGHRS and CDR2 YFSETQ come from the germline V gene.

CDR3 nucleotides: TGTGCCAGCAGCCAAGATGCGGGGGTTAAGGGCTACACCTTC. Protein sequence: CASSQDAGVKGYTF. This chain connects TRBV3-1 (or the pseudogene TRBV3-2) to TRBJ1-2, with a tentative D call TRBD1 (5 bases). CDR3 size: 14 residues. V was shortened by 0 bases and J by 8 bases, with 13 bases between the two germline ends. Germline CDR1 LGHDT, CDR2 YNNKEL (reference sequence).

A note on this clone: Mismatch with germline at one junction end may stem from a read error. This sequence joins TRBV12-3 or TRBV12-4 and TRBJ1-2; D is unresolved. The CDR3 runs to 12 residues. The CDR3 region has the DNA TGTGCCAGCACTTTAGTAGGAGGGGGCTACACCTTC. It codes for CASTLVGGGYTF.

The rearrangement links TRBV6-6 to TRBJ2-2; possibly TRBD2 for D (6 bases). The CDR3 spans 16 residues. The ends were cut back, 6 bases at V and 2 bases at J, with 16 bases in the middle. From germline, CDR1 is MNHNY and CDR2 SVGAGI (reference sequence). CDR3 sequence reads: CASRPPGTPNTGELFF. CDR3 sequence (DNA): TGTGCCAGCAGACCCCCCGGGACTCCAAACACCGGGGAGCTGTTTTTT.

The chain links TRBV29-1 to TRBJ1-2; a weak D match, TRBD1 (6 bases). Germline V gene lookup returns CDR1 SQVTM and CDR2 ANQGSEA. The V gene lost 7 bases and the J gene lost 8 bases, with 14 bases spanning the gap. The CDR3 is 11 residues long. The CDR3 nucleotides are TGCAGCGCTGTGGACAGCCGGGGCTACACCTTC. This encodes CSAVDSRGYTF. Drawing the rest from reference TRBV29-1 and TRBJ1-2, the complete variable domain is SAVISQKPSRDICQRGTSLTIQCQVDSQVTMMFWYRQQPGQSLTLIATANQGSEATYESGFVIDKFPISRPNLTFSTLTVSNMSPEDSSIYLCSAVDSRGYTFGSGTRLTVV.

This clone was seen a single time. CDR3 DNA: TGCGCCAGCAGTAGGGGCCGAAATACGCAGTATTTT. Protein product: CASSRGRNTQYF. The chain combines TRBV10-1 with TRBJ2-3; maybe TRBD1 (5 bases). The V gene lost 5 bases and the J gene lost 7 bases, with 10 bases spanning the gap. The CDR3 spans 12 residues. Per the germline V gene, CDR1 is WNHNN and CDR2 is SYGVQD (reference sequence).

J is TRBJ2-1 and V is TRBV4-3; 8 nucleotides match TRBD2. This CDR3 is 18 amino acids long. Germline-derived CDR1 and CDR2 are LGHNA and YSLEER. Trimming at V came to 1 base and at J to 0 bases, leaving 8 bases not matched to a gene. CDR3: CASSQGSRLASSYNEQFF. CDR3 sequence (DNA): TGCGCCAGCAGCCAAGGTTCCCGACTAGCGAGCTCCTACAATGAGCAGTTCTTC.